Listed here are 18 T cell receptor beta chains from one sample, sequenced in a study. In TCRdb, the 5' RACE reads were re-called with MiXCR into one record per CDR3 protein. The sample holds about 57,000 distinct CDR3 sequences, approximately 27% seen once. Tregs were sorted as CD4+CD25+CD127-/low cells. Sequenced input: tumor-infiltrating Tregs sorted from the breast tumor. These receptor sequences come from a female donor with breast cancer.

With regard to this clonotype: A much larger clone sits a single nucleotide away, making a read error possible. The chain recombines TRBV29-1 with TRBJ2-4; unclear D gene. Trimming removed 7 bases from V and 0 bases from J, with 10 bases in between. CDR1 and CDR2 (germline): SQVTM, ANQGSEA. The CDR3 extends over 13 amino acids. The CDR3: CSAETGAKNIQYF. The CDR3 DNA sequence: TGCAGCGCTGAGACTGGAGCCAAAAACATTCAGTACTTC. The whole variable domain, filled in from reference TRBV29-1 and TRBJ2-4, reads SAVISQKPSRDICQRGTSLTIQCQVDSQVTMMFWYRQQPGQSLTLIATANQGSEATYESGFVIDKFPISRPNLTFSTLTVSNMSPEDSSIYLCSAETGAKNIQYFGAGTRLSVL.

This clonotype was found many times. The chain uses TRBV6-2 or TRBV6-3 and TRBJ2-7, with unresolved D. V lost 3 bases and J lost 2, with 8 bases in between. The germline V gene has CDR1 MNHEY and CDR2 SVGEGT. The CDR3 spans 13 residues. The CDR3 is CASSYSSAYEQYF. In DNA, the CDR3 is TGTGCCAGCAGTTATTCGTCAGCCTACGAGCAGTACTTC.

A note on this clonotype: Relative to the germline gene, one junction end is altered; a read error may explain this. The chain joins TRBV7-8 to TRBJ2-2; no firm D call. This CDR3 has 14 amino acids. Looked up from germline, CDR1 is SGHVS and CDR2 is FQNEAQ. CDR3 DNA sequence: TGTGCCAGCATCTTAATTACCTACACCGGGGAGCTGTTTTTT. Translating it yields CASILITYTGELFF.

V usage is TRBV5-5 and J usage is TRBJ2-7, with TRBD1 identical over 10 bases. V gave up 10 bases and J gave up 2 bases; unmatched junction bases: 12. Germline-derived CDR1 and CDR2 are SGHKS and YYEKEE (reference sequence). This CDR3 has 15 residues. CDR3 loop: CAGSVTGTGAYEQYF. CDR3 sequence (DNA): TGTGCCGGTAGCGTAACCGGGACAGGGGCCTACGAGCAGTACTTC.

This clonotype has a count of ten or more. This chain joins TRBV6-6 and TRBJ2-7; TRBD1 matches at 8 bases. The germline CDR1 and CDR2 sequences are MNHNY and SVGAGI (reference sequence). The CDR3 covers 14 residues. V trimming: 5 bases; J trimming: 4 bases; junction bases outside the gene matches: 7. CDR3 in DNA: TGTGCCAGCAGTCACAGGGGGATCCCTTACGAGCAGTACTTC. This encodes CASSHRGIPYEQYF.

Of note for this clonotype: A clone one base away is much larger, so this may be a read error. The V gene is TRBV7-8, the J gene TRBJ2-5; a possible D gene is TRBD1 (6 bases). Germline CDR1 SGHVS, CDR2 FQNEAQ. The CDR3 has 14 amino acids. CDR3 bases: TGTACCAGCAGCCGCCTCATTAGGGGGGAGACCCAGTACTTC. It is translated as CTSSRLIRGETQYF.

On this clonotype: This may be a read error: a much more frequent sequence differs by one nucleotide. V and J are TRBV12-3 or TRBV12-4 and TRBJ2-3; 11 positions match TRBD1. This CDR3 has 14 amino acids. In DNA, the CDR3 is TGTACCAGCAGTTTCTCGGACAGGGGGCGCGGGCAGTATTTT. This encodes CTSSFSDRGRGQYF.

The V gene is TRBV11-2, the J gene TRBJ2-1; D perhaps matches TRBD2 (6 bases). This CDR3 has 15 amino acids. Germline V CDR1 and CDR2: SGHAT, FQNNGV. V shed 2 bases and J shed 0 bases, with 8 bases lying between them. CDR3 residues: CASSLMRDSYNEQFF. CDR3 DNA sequence: TGTGCCAGCAGCTTAATGCGGGACTCCTACAATGAGCAGTTCTTC.

As concerns this clonotype: Since a much larger clone is just one base distant, this may be a read error. The rearrangement links TRBV10-1 to TRBJ2-2; 8 bases match TRBD2. The length of the CDR3 is 14 residues. Germline V lookup: CDR1 WNHNN, CDR2 SYGVQD (reference sequence). The CDR3 reads CTSSGLGVNGELFF. Written as DNA, the CDR3 is TGCACCAGCTCGGGACTAGGGGTTAACGGGGAGCTGTTTTTT.

The chain employs TRBV20-1 and TRBJ2-7; TRBD1 matches at 8 bases. The germline gives CDR1 DFQATT, CDR2 SNEGSKA (reference sequence). Trimming took 1 base from V and 6 from J; bases not matched to a gene: 8. CDR3 length equals 14 residues. The CDR3 loop reads CSARGGQVRPEQYF. The CDR3 nucleotides read TGCAGTGCTAGAGGGGGACAGGTCCGACCCGAGCAGTACTTC.

The chain carries TRBV6-5 and TRBJ1-2; D perhaps matches TRBD1 (6 bases). Germline V gene lookup returns CDR1 MNHEY and CDR2 SVGAGI. The CDR3 is 14 amino acids. V was trimmed by 6 bases and J by 0 bases, leaving 11 bases between them. This chain's CDR3 is CASRGTKANYGYTF. The CDR3 DNA reads TGTGCCAGCAGAGGGACAAAAGCTAACTATGGCTACACCTTC.

This clonotype was counted between two and nine times. The chain has TRBV5-4 and TRBJ2-5; maybe TRBD2 (5 bases). CDR3 length: 13 residues. V lost 5 bases and J 0 bases, leaving 8 bases between the germline ends. The germline V gene has CDR1 SGHNT and CDR2 YYREEE (reference sequence). The CDR3 loop is CASSWRDQETQYF. The CDR3 DNA follows: TGTGCCAGCAGTTGGCGGGACCAAGAGACCCAGTACTTC.

This sequence joins TRBV2 and TRBJ2-5; D is perhaps TRBD1 (6 bases). Germline V CDR1 and CDR2: SNHLY, FYNNEI. Between the trimmed V and J ends, which lost 4 bases and 1 base, there was a span of 13 bases. The CDR3 extends over 15 amino acids. The DNA of the CDR3 is TGTGCCAGCAGTGCTCCCTCAGGGGCCCAAGAGACCCAGTACTTC. This sequence encodes CASSAPSGAQETQYF.

For this clonotype: A read error may produce the germline difference seen at one junction end. The chain recombines TRBV5-1 with TRBJ1-1; TRBD1 might be the D (6 bases). The CDR3 runs 14 residues. Germline CDR1 is SGHRS and CDR2 is YFSETQ. CDR3 DNA sequence: TGCGCCAGCAGCTTGTCAGGGGCCGACACTGAAGCTGTCTTT. Protein product: CASSLSGADTEAVF.

This clonotype has only a few counts. The chain is built from TRBV6-5 and TRBJ2-5, with 7 bases matching TRBD2. Germline V gene lookup returns CDR1 MNHEY and CDR2 SVGAGI. J was trimmed by 2 bases and V by 7 bases; bases with no gene match: 7. CDR3 length: 14 amino acids. Written as DNA, the CDR3 is TGTGCCAGCACCCAATGGGGAGGGCAAGAGACCCAGTACTTC. Translating it yields CASTQWGGQETQYF.

This clonotype appeared many times. The gene calls are TRBV6-1 and TRBJ1-1, with D hard to call. Per the germline V gene, CDR1 is MNHNS and CDR2 is SASEGT. The CDR3 runs 14 residues. Between the trimmed V and J ends, which lost 2 bases and 0 bases, there was a span of 7 bases. The CDR3 DNA reads TGTGCCAGCAGTGAACTTGTTATGAACACTGAAGCTTTCTTT. Residues: CASSELVMNTEAFF.

This clonotype was found many times. This rearrangement joins TRBV7-9 to TRBJ2-1; 10 bases agree with TRBD2. This CDR3 is built from 17 residues. CDR1 and CDR2 from the germline V gene are SEHNR and FQNEAQ (reference sequence). With V trimmed by 5 bases and J by 10 bases, 17 bases remained unmatched. This CDR3 is CASSPPITSGTHREQFF. The CDR3 DNA follows: TGTGCCAGCAGCCCTCCCATCACTAGCGGGACCCACCGGGAGCAGTTCTTC.

This clonotype was detected a few times. The chain is built from TRBV4-2 and TRBJ2-1, with D possibly TRBD1 on 6 matching bases. Germline V lookup: CDR1 LGHNA, CDR2 YNFKEQ. The CDR3 loop spans 17 amino acids. V was shortened by 0 bases and J by 4 bases, with 16 bases between the two germline ends. CDR3: CASSQEIAGAAYNEQFF. In nucleotides, the CDR3 is TGTGCCAGCAGCCAAGAGATAGCAGGGGCCGCGTACAATGAGCAGTTCTTC.